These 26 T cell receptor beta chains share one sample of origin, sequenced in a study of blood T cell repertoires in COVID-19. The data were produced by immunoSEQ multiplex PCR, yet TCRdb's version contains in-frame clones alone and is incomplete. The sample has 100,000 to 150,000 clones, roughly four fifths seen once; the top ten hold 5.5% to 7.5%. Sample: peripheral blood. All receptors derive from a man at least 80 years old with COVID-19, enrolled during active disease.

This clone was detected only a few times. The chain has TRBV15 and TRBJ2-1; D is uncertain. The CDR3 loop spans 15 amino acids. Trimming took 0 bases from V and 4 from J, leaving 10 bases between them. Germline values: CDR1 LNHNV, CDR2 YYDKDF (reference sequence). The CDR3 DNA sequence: TGTGCCACCAGCAGAGATAACAGACGGTACAATGAGCAGTTCTTC. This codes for CATSRDNRRYNEQFF.

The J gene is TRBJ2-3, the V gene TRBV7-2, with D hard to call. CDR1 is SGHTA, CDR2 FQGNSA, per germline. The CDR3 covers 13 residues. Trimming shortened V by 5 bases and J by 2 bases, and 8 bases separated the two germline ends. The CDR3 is CASSPRYTDTQYF. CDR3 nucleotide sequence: TGTGCCAGCAGCCCTCGTTACACAGATACGCAGTATTTT.

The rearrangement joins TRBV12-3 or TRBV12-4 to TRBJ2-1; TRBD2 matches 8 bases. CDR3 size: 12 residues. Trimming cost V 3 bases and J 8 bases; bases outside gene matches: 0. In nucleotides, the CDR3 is TGTGCCAGCAGTTTCGGGAGGGATGAGCAGTTCTTC. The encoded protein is CASSFGRDEQFF.

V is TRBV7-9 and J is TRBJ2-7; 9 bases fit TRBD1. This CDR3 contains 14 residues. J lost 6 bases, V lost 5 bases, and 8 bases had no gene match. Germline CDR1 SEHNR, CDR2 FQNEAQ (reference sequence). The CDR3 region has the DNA TGTGCCAGCAGCCAAATCAACAGGGGGCCCGAGCAGTACTTC. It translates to CASSQINRGPEQYF. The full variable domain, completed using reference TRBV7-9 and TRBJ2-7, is DTGVSQNPRHKITKRGQNVTFRCDPISEHNRLYWYRQTLGQGPEFLTYFQNEAQLEKSRLLSDRFSAERPKGSFSTLEIQRTEQGDSAMYLCASSQINRGPEQYFGPGTRLTVT.

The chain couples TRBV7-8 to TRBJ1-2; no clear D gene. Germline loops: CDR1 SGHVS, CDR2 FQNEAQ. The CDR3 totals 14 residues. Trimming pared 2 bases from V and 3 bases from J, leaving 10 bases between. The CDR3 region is CASSLLASDYGYTF. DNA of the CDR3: TGTGCCAGCAGCTTATTAGCCAGCGACTATGGCTACACCTTC.

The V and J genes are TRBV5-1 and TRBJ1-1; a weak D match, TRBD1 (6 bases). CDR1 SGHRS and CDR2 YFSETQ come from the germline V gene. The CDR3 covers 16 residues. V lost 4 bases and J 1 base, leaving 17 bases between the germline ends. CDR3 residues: CASSPTVGRGNTEAFF. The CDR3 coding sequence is TGCGCCAGCAGCCCCACGGTGGGCAGGGGGAACACTGAAGCTTTCTTT.

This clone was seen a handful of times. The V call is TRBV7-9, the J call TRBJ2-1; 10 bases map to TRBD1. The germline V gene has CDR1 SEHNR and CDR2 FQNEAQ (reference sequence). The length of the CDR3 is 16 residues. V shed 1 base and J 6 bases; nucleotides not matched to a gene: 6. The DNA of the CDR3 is TGTGCCAGCAGCTTAGTAAGGACAGGGGGATTCAATGAGCAGTTCTTC. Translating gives CASSLVRTGGFNEQFF.

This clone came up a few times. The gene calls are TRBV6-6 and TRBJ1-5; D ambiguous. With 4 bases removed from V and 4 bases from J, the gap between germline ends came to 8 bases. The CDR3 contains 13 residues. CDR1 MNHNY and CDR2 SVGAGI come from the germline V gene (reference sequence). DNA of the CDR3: TGTGCCAGCAGTTCTATATGGAATCAGCCCCAGCATTTT. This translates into CASSSIWNQPQHF.

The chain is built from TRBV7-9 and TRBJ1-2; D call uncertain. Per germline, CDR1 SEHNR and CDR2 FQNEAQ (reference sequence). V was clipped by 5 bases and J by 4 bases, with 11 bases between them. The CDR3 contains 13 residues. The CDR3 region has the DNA TGTGCCAGCAGCGAAACAGAAATCTATGGCTACACCTTC. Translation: CASSETEIYGYTF.

The CDR3 bases are TGTGCCAGCAGTTTTGGGGGGAGCATGAACACTGAAGCTTTCTTT. Translating it yields CASSFGGSMNTEAFF. The rearrangement uses TRBV6-5 and TRBJ1-1; a weak D match, TRBD1 (5 bases). The V end was cut by 4 bases, the J end by 0 bases, with 12 bases between. The length of the CDR3 is 15 residues. Germline CDR1 is MNHEY and CDR2 is SVGAGI.

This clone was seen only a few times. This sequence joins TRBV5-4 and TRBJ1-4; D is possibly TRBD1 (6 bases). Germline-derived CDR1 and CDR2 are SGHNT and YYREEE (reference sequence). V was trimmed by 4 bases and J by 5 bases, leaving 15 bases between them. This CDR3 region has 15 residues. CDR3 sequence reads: CASSRSGQPNEKLFF. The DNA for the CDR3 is TGTGCCAGCAGCCGGTCAGGACAGCCAAATGAAAAACTGTTTTTT.

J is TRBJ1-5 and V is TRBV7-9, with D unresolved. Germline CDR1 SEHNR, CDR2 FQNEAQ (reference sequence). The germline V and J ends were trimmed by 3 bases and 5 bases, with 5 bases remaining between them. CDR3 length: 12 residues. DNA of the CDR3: TGTGCCAGCAGCTTGAGGGATCAGCCCCAGCATTTT. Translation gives CASSLRDQPQHF.

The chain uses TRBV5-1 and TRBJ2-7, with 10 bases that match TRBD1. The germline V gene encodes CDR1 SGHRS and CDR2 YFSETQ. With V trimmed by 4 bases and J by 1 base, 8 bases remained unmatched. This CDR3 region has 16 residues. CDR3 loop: CASSRLAGQGSYEQYF. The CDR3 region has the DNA TGCGCCAGCAGCCGTCTGGCGGGACAGGGGTCCTACGAGCAGTACTTC.

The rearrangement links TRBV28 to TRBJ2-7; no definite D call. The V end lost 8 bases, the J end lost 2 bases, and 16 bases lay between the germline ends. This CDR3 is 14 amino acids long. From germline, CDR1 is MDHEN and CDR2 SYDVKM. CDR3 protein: CASSIPQVTYEQYF. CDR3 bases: TGTGCCAGCTCAATCCCGCAGGTTACCTACGAGCAGTACTTC. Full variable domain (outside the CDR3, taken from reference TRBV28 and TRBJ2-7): DVKVTQSSRYLVKRTGEKVFLECVQDMDHENMFWYRQDPGLGLRLIYFSYDVKMKEKGDIPEGYSVSREKKERFSLILESASTNQTSMYLCASSIPQVTYEQYFGPGTRLTVT.

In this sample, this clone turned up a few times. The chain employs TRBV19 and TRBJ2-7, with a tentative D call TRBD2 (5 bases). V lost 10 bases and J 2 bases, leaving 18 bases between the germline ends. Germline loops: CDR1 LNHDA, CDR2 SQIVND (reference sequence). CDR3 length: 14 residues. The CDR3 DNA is TGTGCCACTAAAAAAGAGGAGGCCACCTACGAGCAGTACTTC. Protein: CATKKEEATYEQYF.

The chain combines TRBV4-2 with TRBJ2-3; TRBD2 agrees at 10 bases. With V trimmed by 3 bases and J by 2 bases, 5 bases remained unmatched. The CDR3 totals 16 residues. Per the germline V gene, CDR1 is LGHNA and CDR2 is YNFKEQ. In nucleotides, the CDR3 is TGTGCCAGCAGCCATTTAAGCGGGAGGGACACAGATACGCAGTATTTT. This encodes CASSHLSGRDTDTQYF.

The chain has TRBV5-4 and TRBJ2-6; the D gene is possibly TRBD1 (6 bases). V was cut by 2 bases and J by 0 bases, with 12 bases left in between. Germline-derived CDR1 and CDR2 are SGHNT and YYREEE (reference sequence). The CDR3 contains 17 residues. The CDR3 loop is CASSLEQGNSGANVLTF. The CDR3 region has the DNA TGTGCCAGCAGCTTAGAACAGGGTAACTCTGGGGCCAACGTCCTGACTTTC. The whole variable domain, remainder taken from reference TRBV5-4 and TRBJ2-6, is ETGVTQSPTHLIKTRGQQVTLRCSSQSGHNTVSWYQQALGQGPQFIFQYYREEENGRGNFPPRFSGLQFPNYSSELNVNALELDDSALYLCASSLEQGNSGANVLTFGAGSRLTVL.

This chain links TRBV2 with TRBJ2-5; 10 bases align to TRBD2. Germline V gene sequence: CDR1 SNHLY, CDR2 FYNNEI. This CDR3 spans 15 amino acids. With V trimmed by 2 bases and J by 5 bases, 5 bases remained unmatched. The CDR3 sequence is CASSEIAGGGETQYF. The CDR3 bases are TGTGCCAGCAGTGAAATAGCGGGAGGCGGTGAGACCCAGTACTTC.

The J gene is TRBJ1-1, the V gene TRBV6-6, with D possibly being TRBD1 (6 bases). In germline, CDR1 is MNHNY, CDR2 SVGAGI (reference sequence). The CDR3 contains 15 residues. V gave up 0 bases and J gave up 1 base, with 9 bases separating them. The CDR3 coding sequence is TGTGCCAGCAGTTACTCTTGGACAGAGAACACTGAAGCTTTCTTT. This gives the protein CASSYSWTENTEAFF.

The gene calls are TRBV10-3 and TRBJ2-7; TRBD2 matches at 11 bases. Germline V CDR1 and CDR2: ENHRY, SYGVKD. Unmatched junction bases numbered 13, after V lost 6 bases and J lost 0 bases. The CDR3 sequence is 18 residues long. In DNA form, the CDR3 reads TGTGCCATCAGGACAGAACCGGGACTAGCGGCGACCTCCTACGAGCAGTACTTC. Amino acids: CAIRTEPGLAATSYEQYF.

As DNA, the CDR3 is TGCGCCAGCAGCACCGGGACTAGCACAGATACGCAGTATTTT. Encoded protein: CASSTGTSTDTQYF. J is TRBJ2-3 and V is TRBV5-1, with D possibly matching TRBD2 (6 bases). Trimming removed 4 bases from V and 0 bases from J, with 9 bases in between. The germline gives CDR1 SGHRS, CDR2 YFSETQ. This CDR3 has 14 amino acids.

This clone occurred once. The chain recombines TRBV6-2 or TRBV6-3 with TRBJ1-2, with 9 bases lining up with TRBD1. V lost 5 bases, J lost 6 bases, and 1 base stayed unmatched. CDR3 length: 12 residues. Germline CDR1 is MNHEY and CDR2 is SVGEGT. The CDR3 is CASSDRGNGYTF. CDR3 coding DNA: TGTGCCAGCAGTGACAGGGGGAATGGCTACACCTTC.

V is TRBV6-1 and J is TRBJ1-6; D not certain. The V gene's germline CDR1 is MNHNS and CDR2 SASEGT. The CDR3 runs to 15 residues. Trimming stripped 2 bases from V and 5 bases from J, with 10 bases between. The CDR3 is CASSEFGTNNSPLHF. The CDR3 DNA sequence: TGTGCCAGCAGTGAATTCGGAACTAATAATTCACCCCTCCACTTT.

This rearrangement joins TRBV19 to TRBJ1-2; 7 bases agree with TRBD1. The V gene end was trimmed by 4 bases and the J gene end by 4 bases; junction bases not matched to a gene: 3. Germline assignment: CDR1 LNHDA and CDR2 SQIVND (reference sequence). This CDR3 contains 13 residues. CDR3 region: CASSTNRGYGYTF. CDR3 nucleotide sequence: TGTGCCAGTAGTACCAACAGGGGCTATGGCTACACCTTC.

The CDR3 region has the DNA TGTGCCAGCAGCCGTGGAATAGCGAGCTCCTACAATGAGCAGTTCTTC. Translated, it gives CASSRGIASSYNEQFF. This chain uses TRBV28 with TRBJ2-1; tentatively, D is TRBD2 (5 bases). The germline V and J ends were trimmed by 6 bases and 0 bases, with 15 bases remaining between them. Germline CDR1 MDHEN, CDR2 SYDVKM. This CDR3 comprises 16 residues.

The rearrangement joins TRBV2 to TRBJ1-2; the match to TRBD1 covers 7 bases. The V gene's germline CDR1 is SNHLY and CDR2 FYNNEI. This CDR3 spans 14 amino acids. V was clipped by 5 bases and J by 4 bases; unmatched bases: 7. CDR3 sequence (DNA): TGTGCCAGCAGTCTCATCAGGGGGGCCTATGGCTACACCTTC. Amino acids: CASSLIRGAYGYTF.